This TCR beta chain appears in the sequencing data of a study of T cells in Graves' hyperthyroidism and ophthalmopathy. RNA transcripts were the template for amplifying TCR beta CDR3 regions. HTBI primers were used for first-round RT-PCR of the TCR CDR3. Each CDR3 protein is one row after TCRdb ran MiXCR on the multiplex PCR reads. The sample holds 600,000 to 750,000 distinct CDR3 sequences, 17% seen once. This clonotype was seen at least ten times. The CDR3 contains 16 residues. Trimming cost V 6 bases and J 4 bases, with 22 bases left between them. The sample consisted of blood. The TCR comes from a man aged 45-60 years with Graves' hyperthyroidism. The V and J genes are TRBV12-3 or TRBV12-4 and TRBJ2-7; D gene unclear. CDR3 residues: CASSAGRLFTSYEQYF. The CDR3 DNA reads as TGTGCCAGCAGCGCCGGACGACTCTTCACTTCGTACGAGCAGTACTTC.